This passage covers 30 T cell receptor beta chains from one sample sequenced in a study of T cell responses to AZD1222 COVID-19 vaccine. Method: immunoSEQ multiplex PCR; TCRdb's copy keeps in-frame clones and lacks some. The data contain some 61,000 clones, more than 75% of them seen just once; the ten biggest clones take up about 18%. The sample here was peripheral blood, taken on day 0 of AZD1222 vaccination. These TCRs come from an adult in good health.

This chain uses TRBV30 with TRBJ1-5; 10 bases align to TRBD1. This CDR3 contains 15 residues. V lost 3 bases to trimming and J lost 3 bases; unmatched junction nucleotides: 5. Germline V gene data show CDR1 as GTSNPN and CDR2 as SVGIG (reference sequence). CDR3 sequence: CAWRTGTGANQPQHF. CDR3 in DNA: TGTGCCTGGAGAACGGGGACAGGGGCCAATCAGCCCCAGCATTTT. Complete variable domain (other parts from reference TRBV30 and TRBJ1-5): SQTIHQWPATLVQPVGSPLSLECTVEGTSNPNLYWYRQAAGRGLQLLFYSVGIGQISSEVPQNLSASRPQDRQFILSSKKLLLSDSGFYLCAWRTGTGANQPQHFGDGTRLSIL.

The chain employs TRBV19 and TRBJ1-4; TRBD1 agrees at 8 bases. V gave up 4 bases and J gave up 8 bases; unmatched junction bases: 15. The germline V gene encodes CDR1 LNHDA and CDR2 SQIVND (reference sequence). The CDR3 contains 17 residues. CDR3: CASSKGQGARGEEKLFF. Written as DNA, the CDR3 is TGTGCCAGTAGTAAGGGTCAGGGGGCGCGAGGGGAAGAAAAACTGTTTTTT.

This clone showed up just a few times. This rearrangement joins TRBV5-4 to TRBJ1-4, with D hard to call. Germline values: CDR1 SGHNT, CDR2 YYREEE (reference sequence). V lost 0 bases, J lost 8 bases, and 11 bases lay in between. The CDR3 totals 14 residues. This CDR3 reads CASSLDPQGEKLFF. The CDR3 nucleotides are TGTGCCAGCAGCTTGGACCCTCAAGGGGAAAAACTGTTTTTT.

This clone was counted between two and nine times. The chain couples TRBV4-2 to TRBJ2-3; 11 nucleotides align to TRBD2. The junction had 3 bases not matched to a gene; V was cut back by 4 bases and J by 0 bases. The germline V gene encodes CDR1 LGHNA and CDR2 YNFKEQ. The CDR3 has 16 residues. The CDR3 reads CASSPIAGGSTDTQYF. The CDR3, as DNA: TGTGCCAGCAGCCCCATAGCGGGGGGGAGCACAGATACGCAGTATTTT.

The chain recombines TRBV10-3 with TRBJ2-3; 10 bases are a match to TRBD2. Trimming cost V 0 bases and J 4 bases; bases outside gene matches: 7. From germline, CDR1 is ENHRY and CDR2 SYGVKD. The CDR3 runs to 17 residues. The CDR3 DNA sequence: TGTGCCATCAGTGAGTCGGGGAGCGGGGGGGCCCCAGATACGCAGTATTTT. Residues: CAISESGSGGAPDTQYF.

The chain joins TRBV27 to TRBJ2-3; 10 bases are a match to TRBD2. CDR1 and CDR2 from the germline V gene are MNHEY and SMNVEV (reference sequence). This CDR3 is built from 13 residues. The junction had 6 bases not matched to a gene; V was cut back by 3 bases and J by 12 bases. The CDR3 spells CASSLRLAGDQYF. The CDR3 DNA follows: TGTGCCAGCAGTTTGAGGCTAGCGGGGGATCAGTATTTT.

Here the CDR3 reads CASKLRRNGYTF. CDR3 in DNA: TGTGCCAGCAAGCTCAGGAGGAATGGCTACACCTTC. The chain employs TRBV2 and TRBJ1-2; unclear D gene. The germline CDR1 and CDR2 sequences are SNHLY and FYNNEI. The CDR3 spans 12 residues. With 7 bases removed from V and 6 bases from J, the gap between germline ends came to 12 bases.

V is TRBV6-5 and J is TRBJ1-5; possible D gene TRBD1, 6 bases. CDR1 and CDR2 from the germline V gene are MNHEY and SVGAGI. CDR3 size: 14 residues. Trimming left V 8 bases short and J 3 bases short, with 14 bases between. In DNA form, the CDR3 reads TGTGCCAGCCTCAGGGGAGAACTCAATCAGCCCCAGCATTTT. This sequence encodes CASLRGELNQPQHF.

The chain uses TRBV5-8 and TRBJ2-7; D unresolved. CDR1 SGHTS and CDR2 YDEGEE come from the germline V gene. CDR3 length: 13 residues. V was shortened by 2 bases and J by 1 base, with 7 bases between the two germline ends. CDR3 nucleotide sequence: TGTGCCAGCAGCTTACTGTTTTCCTACGAGCAGTACTTC. Translation: CASSLLFSYEQYF.

This rearrangement joins TRBV6-1 to TRBJ2-7, with D tentatively TRBD1 (5 bases). CDR1 is MNHNS, CDR2 SASEGT, per germline. The ends were cut back, 1 base at V and 3 bases at J, with 10 bases in the middle. The length of the CDR3 is 14 residues. The CDR3 loop is CASSEGGAGYEQYF. The DNA for the CDR3 is TGTGCCAGCAGTGAAGGGGGCGCAGGCTACGAGCAGTACTTC.

The chain couples TRBV6-2 or TRBV6-3 to TRBJ2-5, with D perhaps TRBD1 (5 bases). V was shortened by 0 bases and J by 2 bases, with 10 bases between the two germline ends. Germline V gives CDR1 MNHEY, CDR2 SVGEGT. There are 15 residues in the CDR3. CDR3 coding DNA: TGTGCCAGCAGTTACTCGTCAGGGTCACAAGAGACCCAGTACTTC. Its translation: CASSYSSGSQETQYF.

This sequence joins TRBV5-1 and TRBJ2-1; a possible D gene is TRBD1 (6 bases). The V gene's germline CDR1 is SGHRS and CDR2 YFSETQ. V lost 0 bases to trimming and J lost 6 bases, with 10 bases between them. CDR3 length: 14 amino acids. This CDR3 is CASSLDRGGNEQFF. The CDR3 coding sequence is TGCGCCAGCAGCTTGGATAGAGGGGGCAATGAGCAGTTCTTC.

This clone was detected a few times. CDR3 coding DNA: TGTGCCAGCAGCTTGACAGGGGATGGGCAGCCCCAGCATTTT. Translating it yields CASSLTGDGQPQHF. The gene calls are TRBV7-3 and TRBJ1-5, with TRBD1 identical over 8 bases. The trim removed 3 bases at V and 7 bases at J, leaving 5 bases unmatched. The V gene's germline CDR1 is SGHTA and CDR2 FQGTGA. The CDR3 is 14 amino acids.

The J gene is TRBJ1-2, the V gene TRBV5-6; unclear D gene. The CDR3 covers 12 residues. From germline, CDR1 is SGHDT and CDR2 YYEEEE. V was trimmed by 2 bases and J by 3 bases, leaving 5 bases between them. Written as DNA, the CDR3 is TGTGCCAGCAGCTTAAACTACTATGGCTACACCTTC. Its translation: CASSLNYYGYTF.

The genes are TRBV12-3 or TRBV12-4 and TRBJ2-1; weak D call: TRBD2 (6 bases). This CDR3 is built from 13 residues. V was pared by 5 bases and J by 3 bases, with 8 bases between. The CDR3 here is CASSPTSYNEQFF. CDR3 bases: TGTGCCAGCAGTCCGACTAGCTACAATGAGCAGTTCTTC.

The rearrangement joins TRBV14 to TRBJ1-6; D might be TRBD1 (6 bases). V shed 4 bases and J shed 9 bases, with 16 bases lying between them. The germline CDR1 and CDR2 sequences are SGHDN and FVKESK. This CDR3 has 15 residues. The CDR3 here is CASSPRHGGASPLHF. The CDR3 nucleotides read TGTGCCAGCAGCCCCCGTCACGGGGGCGCTTCACCCCTCCACTTT.

On this clone itself: Germline is not matched at one junction end, which may reflect a read error. The V gene is TRBV13, the J gene TRBJ1-1; 9 nucleotides agree with TRBD1. CDR3 length: 15 amino acids. Germline V gene lookup returns CDR1 PRHDT and CDR2 FYEKMQ (reference sequence). This CDR3 reads CASSRDRVTNTAAFF. The CDR3 coding sequence is TGTGCCAGCAGCCGGGACAGGGTCACGAACACTGCAGCTTTCTTT.

The chain recombines TRBV5-6 with TRBJ2-5; 12 bases are a match to TRBD2. The V segment lost 2 bases and the J segment 5 bases; nucleotides outside the gene matches: 4. Germline loops: CDR1 SGHDT, CDR2 YYEEEE. The CDR3 consists of 15 residues. CDR3 protein: CASSFGLAGQETQYF. The CDR3 DNA reads TGTGCCAGCAGCTTTGGACTAGCGGGGCAGGAGACCCAGTACTTC.

V and J are TRBV29-1 and TRBJ1-2; TRBD1 aligns across 7 bases. The CDR3 extends over 14 amino acids. Per germline, CDR1 SQVTM and CDR2 ANQGSEA. Germline trimming cut 1 base from V and 4 bases from J; bases unmatched to any gene: 6. CDR3 sequence reads: CSVEVSTGTYGYTF. The CDR3 DNA follows: TGCAGCGTTGAAGTGTCGACAGGGACCTATGGCTACACCTTC.

This clone was picked up one time. J is TRBJ2-7 and V is TRBV5-5, with 8 bases matching TRBD1. V trimming: 4 bases; J trimming: 6 bases; junction bases outside the gene matches: 3. This CDR3 comprises 12 residues. Germline CDR1 SGHKS, CDR2 YYEKEE (reference sequence). CDR3 coding DNA: TGTGCCAGCAGCGTGGGACAGGCCGAGCAGTACTTC. Amino acids: CASSVGQAEQYF.

The gene calls are TRBV5-6 and TRBJ2-5; D is perhaps TRBD2 (5 bases). Germline V gene sequence: CDR1 SGHDT, CDR2 YYEEEE. The CDR3 runs to 16 residues. Deletions cut 4 bases from V and 5 bases from J, with 21 bases between. CDR3 in amino acids: CASSPYGEELRETQYF. Here the CDR3 DNA reads TGTGCCAGCAGCCCATACGGGGAAGAACTCCGCGAGACCCAGTACTTC.

This clone was detected only once. This sequence joins TRBV4-2 and TRBJ2-7, with D maybe TRBD2 (6 bases). V was trimmed by 4 bases and J by 0 bases, leaving 10 bases between them. The CDR3 runs to 14 residues. Per germline, CDR1 LGHNA and CDR2 YNFKEQ. CDR3 region: CASSLAESSYEQYF. The CDR3 DNA sequence: TGTGCCAGCAGCCTAGCGGAAAGCTCCTACGAGCAGTACTTC.

The chain uses TRBV9 and TRBJ1-4, with 7 positions matching TRBD1. The CDR3 extends over 16 amino acids. Per the germline V gene, CDR1 is SGDLS and CDR2 is YYNGEE. Trimming took 3 bases from V and 3 from J; bases not matched to a gene: 8. The CDR3 DNA is TGTGCCAGCAGCGCCGTAGTGGGACAGCCTAATGAAAAACTGTTTTTT. Protein: CASSAVVGQPNEKLFF.

This chain joins TRBV27 and TRBJ2-1, with 11 bases aligning to TRBD1. Germline CDR1 reads MNHEY; CDR2 reads SMNVEV (reference sequence). The CDR3 is 15 amino acids. Germline trimming cut 4 bases from V and 5 bases from J; bases unmatched to any gene: 4. The CDR3 DNA follows: TGTGCCAGCAGTTCCGGGACAGGGGGGCACAATGAGCAGTTCTTC. Translated: CASSSGTGGHNEQFF.

The chain is built from TRBV19 and TRBJ1-5; a weak D match, TRBD1 (6 bases). The V gene lost 3 bases and the J gene lost 3 bases, with 12 bases spanning the gap. The CDR3 is 15 amino acids. Germline values: CDR1 LNHDA, CDR2 SQIVND (reference sequence). In DNA, the CDR3 is TGTGCCAGTAGTATGGGGGCAGGGCACAATCAGCCCCAGCATTTT. This sequence encodes CASSMGAGHNQPQHF.

The V and J genes are TRBV27 and TRBJ2-5; 9 bases map to TRBD2. Germline V lookup: CDR1 MNHEY, CDR2 SMNVEV (reference sequence). V shed 2 bases and J 5 bases; nucleotides not matched to a gene: 6. The CDR3 covers 15 residues. CDR3 region: CASSLVAGEAETQYF. The CDR3 coding sequence is TGTGCCAGCAGTTTAGTAGCGGGGGAAGCGGAGACCCAGTACTTC.

The chain joins TRBV12-3 or TRBV12-4 to TRBJ2-3; TRBD2 agrees at 8 bases. This CDR3 is 13 amino acids long. The junction had 2 bases not matched to a gene; V was cut back by 6 bases and J by 3 bases. In nucleotides, the CDR3 is TGTGCCAGCAGAGGGACTAGAACAGATACGCAGTATTTT. Translation: CASRGTRTDTQYF.

This clone was observed a handful of times. The chain combines TRBV19 with TRBJ1-1; D is unclear. The CDR3 contains 14 residues. From germline, CDR1 is LNHDA and CDR2 SQIVND (reference sequence). V was clipped by 3 bases and J by 2 bases, with 10 bases between them. The CDR3 sequence is CASSIGQRNTEAFF. The CDR3 DNA is TGTGCCAGTAGTATTGGGCAGAGAAACACTGAAGCTTTCTTT.

In its sample, this clone was seen once. The chain links TRBV20-1 to TRBJ1-6, with D hard to call. Germline-derived CDR1 and CDR2 are DFQATT and SNEGSKA (reference sequence). The CDR3 contains 14 residues. Between the trimmed V and J ends, which lost 3 bases and 7 bases, there was a span of 13 bases. The DNA for the CDR3 is TGCAGTGCTAGTCTCGGGGTAGACAATTCACCCCTCCACTTT. Its protein is CSASLGVDNSPLHF.

The sample holds one count of this clone. V and J are TRBV3-1 (or the pseudogene TRBV3-2) and TRBJ2-7; no firm D call. Germline-derived CDR1 and CDR2 are LGHDT and YNNKEL (reference sequence). V was trimmed by 4 bases and J by 4 bases, leaving 11 bases between them. The CDR3 is 13 residues long. In DNA, the CDR3 is TGTGCCAGCAGCCCAGCTTTTGGGTACGAGCAGTACTTC. As protein: CASSPAFGYEQYF.